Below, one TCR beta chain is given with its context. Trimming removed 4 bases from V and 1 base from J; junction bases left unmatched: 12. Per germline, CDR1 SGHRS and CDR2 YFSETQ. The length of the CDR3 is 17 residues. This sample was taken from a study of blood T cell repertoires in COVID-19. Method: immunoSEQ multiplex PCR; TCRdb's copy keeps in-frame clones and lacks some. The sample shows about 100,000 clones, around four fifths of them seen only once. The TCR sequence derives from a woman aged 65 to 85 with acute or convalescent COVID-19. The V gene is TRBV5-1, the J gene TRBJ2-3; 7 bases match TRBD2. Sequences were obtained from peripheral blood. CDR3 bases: TGCGCCAGCAGCCAAGAACTATCGAGCGGGGGCACAGATACGCAGTATTTT. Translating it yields CASSQELSSGGTDTQYF.